A single sample gave rise to the 20 T cell receptor beta chains below, sequenced in a study of T cell changes during pregnancy in multiple sclerosis. Libraries were prepared by immunoSEQ multiplex PCR; TCRdb keeps only in-frame clonotypes and omits some of them. The table lists around 71,000 clones, approximately 94% of them singletons. The specimen comprised peripheral blood, sampled in the third trimester of pregnancy. Receptors were obtained from a female donor with multiple sclerosis, enrolled in a pregnancy study.

The chain has TRBV30 and TRBJ1-5; TRBD1 might be the D (6 bases). The CDR3 is 15 amino acids. The germline gives CDR1 GTSNPN, CDR2 SVGIG (reference sequence). V shed 0 bases and J shed 6 bases, with 15 bases lying between them. The CDR3, as DNA: TGTGCCTGGAGTGTAGGTTGGCAGGGGATTCAGCCCCAGCATTTT. Translation: CAWSVGWQGIQPQHF.

This chain joins TRBV5-1 and TRBJ1-2; D unresolved. The V and J ends lost 0 bases and 10 bases respectively, with 13 bases between them. Germline V gives CDR1 SGHRS, CDR2 YFSETQ. The CDR3 loop spans 13 amino acids. CDR3 protein: CASSLEALGVYTF. The CDR3 nucleotides are TGCGCCAGCAGCTTGGAGGCCCTCGGGGTCTACACCTTC.

The chain employs TRBV13 and TRBJ2-3; D is perhaps TRBD2 (6 bases). Germline V lookup: CDR1 PRHDT, CDR2 FYEKMQ (reference sequence). The CDR3 length is 17 residues. Trimming removed 3 bases from V and 0 bases from J, with 16 bases in between. CDR3 sequence: CASSLSYGGESTDTQYF. The CDR3 DNA is TGTGCCAGCAGCTTGTCTTATGGAGGGGAAAGCACAGATACGCAGTATTTT.

This rearrangement joins TRBV6-1 to TRBJ2-3, with 11 bases that match TRBD2. The CDR3 totals 14 residues. CDR1 and CDR2 from the germline V gene are MNHNS and SASEGT. V gave up 6 bases and J gave up 5 bases; unmatched junction bases: 4. CDR3 sequence (DNA): TGTGCCAGCAGAACTAGCGGGAGTCAAGATACGCAGTATTTT. This gives the protein CASRTSGSQDTQYF.

V gene TRBV5-1 combines with J gene TRBJ2-7; 11 positions agree with TRBD2. Germline lookup yields CDR1 SGHRS and CDR2 YFSETQ. The V segment lost 4 bases and the J segment 1 base; nucleotides outside the gene matches: 7. The CDR3 length is 16 residues. The CDR3 region is CASSVLLAGASYEQYF. The CDR3 DNA reads TGCGCCAGCAGCGTCTTACTAGCGGGAGCATCCTACGAGCAGTACTTC.

The chain uses TRBV18 and TRBJ2-7; D is perhaps TRBD2 (5 bases). CDR3 length: 14 amino acids. CDR1 and CDR2 (germline): KGHSH, LQKENI. Trimming pared 0 bases from V and 7 bases from J, leaving 13 bases between. The CDR3 loop is CASSPPSGTFEQYF. The CDR3 nucleotides read TGTGCCAGCTCACCACCATCGGGAACTTTTGAGCAGTACTTC.

The V call is TRBV19, the J call TRBJ2-1; a weak D match, TRBD1 (6 bases). Per the germline V gene, CDR1 is LNHDA and CDR2 is SQIVND (reference sequence). The CDR3 is 14 residues long. Deletions cut 3 bases from V and 4 bases from J, with 10 bases between. CDR3 in DNA: TGTGCCAGTAGTATCCGGGACATATACAATGAGCAGTTCTTC. It is translated as CASSIRDIYNEQFF.

The chain links TRBV6-1 to TRBJ2-7, with TRBD2 matching over 11 bases. The germline gives CDR1 MNHNS, CDR2 SASEGT. J was trimmed by 7 bases and V by 7 bases; bases with no gene match: 12. The CDR3 has 15 amino acids. The CDR3 DNA reads as TGTGCCAGCAATCTACTAGCGGGAGATACTGGGGAGCAGTACTTC. Translated: CASNLLAGDTGEQYF.

The J gene is TRBJ2-1, the V gene TRBV2, with D uncertain. Trimming took 0 bases from V and 7 from J, leaving 10 bases between them. There are 14 residues in the CDR3. Germline CDR1 reads SNHLY; CDR2 reads FYNNEI. DNA of the CDR3: TGTGCCAGCAGTGAAGCCGCCGGGTCGAATGAGCAGTTCTTC. Residues: CASSEAAGSNEQFF.

The gene calls are TRBV7-9 and TRBJ1-4; 7 positions match TRBD1. This CDR3 region has 15 residues. The trim removed 4 bases at V and 6 bases at J, leaving 8 bases unmatched. Germline loops: CDR1 SEHNR, CDR2 FQNEAQ (reference sequence). The CDR3 DNA reads as TGTGCCAGCAGCTCCGGGGACAGTTTATATGAAAAACTGTTTTTT. It specifies CASSSGDSLYEKLFF. Using reference TRBV7-9 and TRBJ1-4 for the parts outside the CDR3, the full variable domain is DTGVSQNPRHKITKRGQNVTFRCDPISEHNRLYWYRQTLGQGPEFLTYFQNEAQLEKSRLLSDRFSAERPKGSFSTLEIQRTEQGDSAMYLCASSSGDSLYEKLFFGSGTQLSVL.

This rearrangement joins TRBV18 to TRBJ1-3; TRBD1 matches at 7 bases. V shed 5 bases, J shed 0 bases, and the junction held 7 bases outside the gene matches. This CDR3 is 16 amino acids long. The germline gives CDR1 KGHSH, CDR2 LQKENI. The CDR3 spells CASSEGDRASGNTIYF. CDR3 DNA: TGTGCCAGCTCAGAAGGGGACAGAGCCTCTGGAAACACCATATATTTT.

The genes are TRBV2 and TRBJ2-5; 15 bases match TRBD2. The CDR3 spans 16 residues. The trim removed 6 bases at V and 6 bases at J, leaving 8 bases unmatched. Germline loops: CDR1 SNHLY, CDR2 FYNNEI. In DNA, the CDR3 is TGTGCCAGCAGGGTTGGACTAGCGGGAGGGAGAAAGACCCAGTACTTC. This translates into CASRVGLAGGRKTQYF.

J is TRBJ2-3 and V is TRBV7-3; no clear D gene. Trimming pared 2 bases from V and 6 bases from J, leaving 9 bases between. Germline assignment: CDR1 SGHTA and CDR2 FQGTGA. This CDR3 has 13 residues. CDR3: CASSLLGRDTQYF. The DNA for the CDR3 is TGTGCCAGCAGCTTACTAGGCCGGGATACGCAGTATTTT.

The chain employs TRBV27 and TRBJ1-4; possible D gene TRBD1, 6 bases. Germline CDR1 reads MNHEY; CDR2 reads SMNVEV (reference sequence). The CDR3 has 14 residues. V was pared by 7 bases and J by 7 bases, with 16 bases between. The CDR3 loop is CASTGGREGEKLFF. The CDR3 DNA follows: TGTGCCAGCACTGGGGGCAGGGAGGGTGAAAAACTGTTTTTT.

The V and J genes are TRBV5-4 and TRBJ2-1, with 7 bases identical to TRBD1. Germline lookup yields CDR1 SGHNT and CDR2 YYREEE (reference sequence). V gave up 4 bases and J gave up 6 bases; unmatched junction bases: 10. The CDR3 has 15 amino acids. The CDR3 DNA follows: TGTGCCAGCAGCCCAAGAGACAGGGTAGGCAATGAGCAGTTCTTC. It is translated as CASSPRDRVGNEQFF. Filled out from reference TRBV5-4 and TRBJ2-1, the complete variable domain reads ETGVTQSPTHLIKTRGQQVTLRCSSQSGHNTVSWYQQALGQGPQFIFQYYREEENGRGNFPPRFSGLQFPNYSSELNVNALELDDSALYLCASSPRDRVGNEQFFGPGTRLTVL.

Only a few counts were recorded for this clone. V gene TRBV29-1 combines with J gene TRBJ1-1; D may be TRBD1 (6 bases). The V and J ends lost 7 bases and 7 bases respectively, with 16 bases between them. CDR3 length: 12 amino acids. Germline V CDR1 and CDR2: SQVTM, ANQGSEA. The CDR3 reads CSAIVLQGEAFF. The CDR3 region has the DNA TGCAGCGCTATAGTATTACAGGGTGAAGCTTTCTTT.

Remarks on this clone: The same CDR3 is also encoded by other DNA sequences in this sample. The gene calls are TRBV4-2 and TRBJ2-3; 12 bases are a match to TRBD2. Trimming removed 0 bases from V and 6 bases from J; junction bases left unmatched: 4. The CDR3 consists of 16 residues. CDR1 LGHNA and CDR2 YNFKEQ come from the germline V gene. Written as DNA, the CDR3 is TGTGCCAGCAGCCAAGAACTAGCGGGAGGTACGGATACGCAGTATTTT. Amino acid sequence: CASSQELAGGTDTQYF.

The chain recombines TRBV27 with TRBJ2-2, with TRBD2 matching 8 bases. The V gene's germline CDR1 is MNHEY and CDR2 SMNVEV (reference sequence). CDR3 length: 15 residues. V lost 6 bases and J lost 4; bases outside the gene matches: 7. CDR3 region: CASSRNREGTGELFF. In DNA form, the CDR3 reads TGTGCCAGCAGCCGAAATCGGGAGGGCACCGGGGAGCTGTTTTTT.

The rearrangement joins TRBV19 to TRBJ2-5, with 11 bases aligning to TRBD1. The CDR3 is made up of 15 amino acids. CDR1 LNHDA and CDR2 SQIVND come from the germline V gene (reference sequence). Trimming cost V 5 bases and J 3 bases; bases outside gene matches: 5. The chain's CDR3 is CASSPRDRGEETQYF. CDR3 in DNA: TGTGCCAGTAGTCCCCGGGACAGGGGGGAAGAGACCCAGTACTTC.

The rearrangement joins TRBV11-2 to TRBJ2-7, with TRBD1 matching 9 bases. CDR1 and CDR2 (germline): SGHAT, FQNNGV. The CDR3 consists of 15 residues. V gave up 4 bases and J gave up 5 bases; unmatched junction bases: 9. The CDR3 region has the DNA TGTGCCAGCAGCTCCCCCCGGGACAGGGTAAACGAGCAGTACTTC. Its translation: CASSSPRDRVNEQYF.